This TCR beta chain emerged from a study of cytomegalovirus exposure and HLA in healthy donors. A note on this clone: Its antigen is not identified.

Trimming pared 1 base from V and 7 bases from J, leaving 17 bases between. The CDR3 has 16 residues. The V gene's germline CDR1 is MNHNS and CDR2 SASEGT. General study findings and limits: Rare TCR sequences dominated, though some public TCRs recurred in many donors. A missense variant in DCLRE1C was later tied to TCR beta V- and J-gene trimming.

The PCR used 60 Vbeta and 13 Jbeta primers. Sequencing used immunoSEQ multiplex PCR; TCRdb keeps in-frame clones, though not all of them. The data show roughly 190,000 clones, with roughly 80% seen just once and about 3.4% held by the top ten. V usage is TRBV6-1 and J usage is TRBJ2-1, with D possibly matching TRBD2 (6 bases). The receptor was isolated from a female donor in good health and CMV-seronegative. Sequencing used PBMCs. The DNA of the CDR3 is TGTGCCAGCAGTGAAGGGAGCGGAGGGGCGGGGAATGAGCAGTTCTTC. Residues: CASSEGSGGAGNEQFF.